A selection of T cell receptor beta chains follows, all from one sample in a study of blood T cell repertoires in COVID-19. TCRdb's copy holds only in-frame clones and misses some; the assay was immunoSEQ multiplex PCR. The data contain about 240,000 clones, 86% of them singletons. Sequenced input: PBMCs or T cells enriched from blood (not recorded which). These receptor sequences come from a woman aged 35 to 49 with acute COVID-19. CDR3s include the opening cysteine and the closing phenylalanine or tryptophan. D genes are given only for firm matches. Clone size, where shown, is once, few, many, or a class for clones that have expanded.

clone size: once
V gene: TRBV5-8
J gene: TRBJ2-1
D gene: NA
CDR3 DNA: TGTGCCAGCAGCTTGTCCCGTATTTCGACATCTCCCTACAATGAGCAGTTCTTC
CDR3 protein: CASSLSRISTSPYNEQFF

clone size: NA
V gene: TRBV6-6
J gene: TRBJ1-5
D gene: NA
CDR3 DNA: TGTGCCAGCAGTTACTCAGGACAGTATAGCAATCAGCCCCAGCATTTT
CDR3 protein: CASSYSGQYSNQPQHF

clone size: NA
V gene: TRBV7-9
J gene: TRBJ1-1
D gene: NA
CDR3 DNA: TGTGCCAGCAGCTGGGCGGGGTTTCAGGACACTGAAGCTTTCTTT
CDR3 protein: CASSWAGFQDTEAFF

clone size: NA
V gene: TRBV5-4
J gene: TRBJ1-2
D gene: NA
CDR3 DNA: TGTGCCAGCACCTTACCCGTCTCCGGGGGAGCTAACTATGGCTACACCTTC
CDR3 protein: CASTLPVSGGANYGYTF

clone size: once
V gene: TRBV9
J gene: TRBJ2-7
D gene: TRBD1
CDR3 DNA: TGTGCCAGCAGCGTAGCCGGGACAGGGAACTACGAGCAGTACTTC
CDR3 protein: CASSVAGTGNYEQYF

clone size: NA
V gene: TRBV18
J gene: TRBJ2-1
D gene: TRBD1
CDR3 DNA: TGTGCCAGCTCACCAGCAGGACAGGTTTACAATGAGCAGTTCTTC
CDR3 protein: CASSPAGQVYNEQFF

clone size: NA
V gene: TRBV13
J gene: TRBJ1-2
D gene: NA
CDR3 DNA: TGTGCCAGCAGCTTCAGCCAAGGGGCGAACTATGGCTACACCTTC
CDR3 protein: CASSFSQGANYGYTF

clone size: NA
V gene: TRBV7-3
J gene: TRBJ2-3
D gene: TRBD1
CDR3 DNA: TGTGCCAGCAGCTTAACCCGGCAGGGGGTGCAGTATTTT
CDR3 protein: CASSLTRQGVQYF

clone size: NA
V gene: TRBV6-2/TRBV6-3
J gene: TRBJ1-1
D gene: NA
CDR3 DNA: TGTGCCAGCAGTTACCGGGATGTAACAGGGATGTTCTTT
CDR3 protein: CASSYRDVTGMFF

clone size: few
V gene: TRBV5-1
J gene: TRBJ1-1
D gene: TRBD1
CDR3 DNA: TGCGCCAGCAGCTTAGGAACAGGGGGGAGGAGCACTGAAGCTTTCTTT
CDR3 protein: CASSLGTGGRSTEAFF

clone size: NA
V gene: TRBV6-5
J gene: TRBJ1-5
D gene: TRBD1
CDR3 DNA: TGTGCCAGCAGGTTGACAGGGGTCGGGAATCAGCCCCAGCATTTT
CDR3 protein: CASRLTGVGNQPQHF

clone size: NA
V gene: TRBV6-1
J gene: TRBJ2-5
D gene: NA
CDR3 DNA: TGTGCCAGCAGTGAAAGTCGGACAGATGAGACCCAGTACTTC
CDR3 protein: CASSESRTDETQYF

clone size: few
V gene: TRBV7-8
J gene: TRBJ2-1
D gene: NA
CDR3 DNA: TGTGCCAGCAGCTTAGTGGGTAGCAGCGACTACAATGAGCAGTTCTTC
CDR3 protein: CASSLVGSSDYNEQFF

clone size: NA
V gene: TRBV6-1
J gene: TRBJ2-2
D gene: TRBD2
CDR3 DNA: TGTGCCAGCAGTGAAGCGCTCCTAGCGGACCTTGGGACCGGGGAGCTGTTTTTT
CDR3 protein: CASSEALLADLGTGELFF

clone size: few
V gene: TRBV11-2
J gene: TRBJ2-7
D gene: TRBD1
CDR3 DNA: TGTGCCAGCAGCTCGGGACAGGGGGTCGAGCAGTACTTC
CDR3 protein: CASSSGQGVEQYF

clone size: NA
V gene: TRBV6-5
J gene: TRBJ1-2
D gene: NA
CDR3 DNA: TGTGCCAGCAGGACAGAAGGGGTCTATGGCTACACCTTC
CDR3 protein: CASRTEGVYGYTF

clone size: NA
V gene: TRBV7-3
J gene: TRBJ1-6
D gene: TRBD1
CDR3 DNA: TGTGCCAGCAGCCAAGGACAGGGCCATAATTCACCCCTCCACTTT
CDR3 protein: CASSQGQGHNSPLHF

clone size: NA
V gene: TRBV25-1
J gene: TRBJ2-1
D gene: TRBD2
CDR3 DNA: TGTGCCAGCAGTAGAACTAGCGGGAGTGAGCAGTTCTTC
CDR3 protein: CASSRTSGSEQFF

clone size: NA
V gene: TRBV6-6
J gene: TRBJ2-7
D gene: TRBD2
CDR3 DNA: TGTGCCAGCAGCCGAGGACTAGACCGCGAGCAGTACTTC
CDR3 protein: CASSRGLDREQYF

clone size: NA
V gene: TRBV27
J gene: TRBJ2-1
D gene: NA
CDR3 DNA: TGTGCCAGCAGTTTAGGGCAACGGCGTAATGAGCAGTTCTTC
CDR3 protein: CASSLGQRRNEQFF

clone size: NA
V gene: TRBV7-2
J gene: TRBJ2-5
D gene: NA
CDR3 DNA: TGTGCCAGCAGCCCGTCGGTAGAGACCCAGTACTTC
CDR3 protein: CASSPSVETQYF

clone size: NA
V gene: TRBV12-5
J gene: TRBJ1-2
D gene: NA
CDR3 DNA: TGTGCTAGTGGCCTCGGACAGCCCCCTATATATGGCTACACCTTC
CDR3 protein: CASGLGQPPIYGYTF

clone size: NA
V gene: TRBV6-5
J gene: TRBJ2-7
D gene: NA
CDR3 DNA: TGTGCCAGCAGTTACTCTGGGGGGACAGCCAACTACGAGCAGTACTTC
CDR3 protein: CASSYSGGTANYEQYF

clone size: NA
V gene: TRBV24-1
J gene: TRBJ2-2
D gene: TRBD2
CDR3 DNA: TGTGCCACCAGTGACCTAAAGACCCCGGGACTACCGAACACCGGGGAGCTGTTTTTT
CDR3 protein: CATSDLKTPGLPNTGELFF

clone size: NA
V gene: TRBV5-4
J gene: TRBJ2-1
D gene: TRBD2
CDR3 DNA: TGTGCCAGCAGAAAGCATAGCGGGCGAACGGACAATGAGCAGTTCTTC
CDR3 protein: CASRKHSGRTDNEQFF

clone size: NA
V gene: TRBV11-3
J gene: TRBJ2-3
D gene: TRBD2
CDR3 DNA: TGTGCCAGCAGCTTAGTTAGCGGGAGGGCCGGTACGCAGTATTTT
CDR3 protein: CASSLVSGRAGTQYF

clone size: NA
V gene: TRBV5-6
J gene: TRBJ2-7
D gene: TRBD1
CDR3 DNA: TGTGCCAGCAGTTTTGACAGGGGGCAATACGAGCAGTACTTC
CDR3 protein: CASSFDRGQYEQYF

clone size: NA
V gene: TRBV12-3/TRBV12-4
J gene: TRBJ2-1
D gene: TRBD1
CDR3 DNA: TGTGCCAGCAGAGACTACAGGGGAAATGAGCAGTTCTTC
CDR3 protein: CASRDYRGNEQFF

clone size: NA
V gene: TRBV27
J gene: TRBJ2-7
D gene: TRBD1
CDR3 DNA: TGTGCCAGCAGTTTCCTGACAGGGGACGAGCAGTACTTC
CDR3 protein: CASSFLTGDEQYF

clone size: NA
V gene: TRBV19
J gene: TRBJ2-7
D gene: NA
CDR3 DNA: TGTGCCAGTAGTGTGGGGAGTATATCTGCCGAGCAGTACTTC
CDR3 protein: CASSVGSISAEQYF

clone size: once
V gene: TRBV6-1
J gene: TRBJ2-3
D gene: TRBD2
CDR3 DNA: TGTGCCAGCAGTGAGGGACTAGCGGGAGATGGGATCACAGATACGCAGTATTTT
CDR3 protein: CASSEGLAGDGITDTQYF

clone size: NA
V gene: TRBV11-3
J gene: TRBJ2-7
D gene: TRBD2
CDR3 DNA: TGTGCCAGCAGCTTACCGGGAGGGCTTTCCTACGAGCAGTACTTC
CDR3 protein: CASSLPGGLSYEQYF

clone size: NA
V gene: TRBV15
J gene: TRBJ1-1
D gene: NA
CDR3 DNA: TGTGCCACCAGCTCTCGAAGACAGGCGGTTAGAAAAGGAGGCGATACTGAAGCTTTCTTT
CDR3 protein: CATSSRRQAVRKGGDTEAFF

clone size: NA
V gene: TRBV27
J gene: TRBJ2-4
D gene: NA
CDR3 DNA: TGTGCCAGCAAGTTGTCAGAAGATTTTCTAGCCAAAAACATTCAGTACTTC
CDR3 protein: CASKLSEDFLAKNIQYF

clone size: NA
V gene: TRBV4-1
J gene: TRBJ1-5
D gene: NA
CDR3 DNA: TGCGCCAGCAGCCAAGTTTCCCCCGGCAATCAGCCCCAGCATTTT
CDR3 protein: CASSQVSPGNQPQHF

clone size: once
V gene: TRBV7-6
J gene: TRBJ2-3
D gene: TRBD2
CDR3 DNA: TGTGCCAGCAGCTCGACAAGCGGGGGACATACGCAGTATTTT
CDR3 protein: CASSSTSGGHTQYF

clone size: NA
V gene: TRBV19
J gene: TRBJ2-4
D gene: TRBD2
CDR3 DNA: TGTGCCAGTATGTCGGGAGGCCTAGCCAAAAACATTCAGTACTTC
CDR3 protein: CASMSGGLAKNIQYF

clone size: NA
V gene: TRBV18
J gene: TRBJ2-2
D gene: NA
CDR3 DNA: TGTGCCAGCTCAAGGGGAAACACCGGGGAGCTGTTTTTT
CDR3 protein: CASSRGNTGELFF

clone size: NA
V gene: TRBV29-1
J gene: TRBJ1-5
D gene: TRBD1
CDR3 DNA: TGCAGCGCCGGGGACAGCCTTAATCAGCCCCAGCATTTT
CDR3 protein: CSAGDSLNQPQHF

clone size: NA
V gene: TRBV11-2
J gene: TRBJ1-1
D gene: NA
CDR3 DNA: TGTGCCAGCAGCTTAGTACAGGGATTGAACACTGAAGCTTTCTTT
CDR3 protein: CASSLVQGLNTEAFF

clone size: NA
V gene: TRBV5-1
J gene: TRBJ2-1
D gene: NA
CDR3 DNA: TGCGCCAGCAGCTTAATAGCAGTCATCTTCGACAATGAGCAGTTCTTC
CDR3 protein: CASSLIAVIFDNEQFF

clone size: few
V gene: TRBV12-3/TRBV12-4
J gene: TRBJ2-1
D gene: NA
CDR3 DNA: TGTGCCAGCATCTGGGGTGGGAGCGTAGAGCAGTTCTTC
CDR3 protein: CASIWGGSVEQFF

clone size: NA
V gene: TRBV5-1
J gene: TRBJ2-1
D gene: TRBD1
CDR3 DNA: TGCGCCAGCACCCCCGGCGAACAGGGGGTTTCCTACAATGAGCAGTTCTTC
CDR3 protein: CASTPGEQGVSYNEQFF

clone size: NA
V gene: TRBV4-2
J gene: TRBJ1-2
D gene: NA
CDR3 DNA: TGTGCCAGCAGCCAAGAGTTGGCAGGGGCGAATATCAACTATGGCTACACCTTC
CDR3 protein: CASSQELAGANINYGYTF

clone size: NA
V gene: TRBV7-6
J gene: TRBJ2-7
D gene: NA
CDR3 DNA: TGTGCCAGCAGCCTGCAACCGGGACACAACTACGAGCAGTACTTC
CDR3 protein: CASSLQPGHNYEQYF

clone size: NA
V gene: TRBV16
J gene: TRBJ2-3
D gene: NA
CDR3 DNA: TGTGCCAGCAGCCAATTAGGAGGGGCAATCACAGATACGCAGTATTTT
CDR3 protein: CASSQLGGAITDTQYF

clone size: NA
V gene: TRBV5-5
J gene: TRBJ1-2
D gene: NA
CDR3 DNA: TGTGCCAGCAGCTTGGTTCCGGGAGTCCCCTATGGCTACACCTTC
CDR3 protein: CASSLVPGVPYGYTF

clone size: NA
V gene: TRBV5-4
J gene: TRBJ2-1
D gene: TRBD2
CDR3 DNA: TGTGCCAGCAGCTTTCCTACTAGCGTCCTGAAACTGGACAATGAGCAGTTCTTC
CDR3 protein: CASSFPTSVLKLDNEQFF

clone size: once
V gene: TRBV27
J gene: TRBJ2-7
D gene: NA
CDR3 DNA: TGTGCCAGCAGTTTAGATGGGGCAGTGCCCACCTACGAGCAGTACTTC
CDR3 protein: CASSLDGAVPTYEQYF

clone size: NA
V gene: TRBV21-1
J gene: TRBJ2-3
D gene: NA
CDR3 DNA: TGTGCCAGCAGAGTCGTCCGGCTAGCGGGAGTCTTGCGCACAGATACGCAGTATTTT
CDR3 protein: CASRVVRLAGVLRTDTQYF

clone size: NA
V gene: TRBV24-1
J gene: TRBJ2-3
D gene: TRBD2
CDR3 DNA: TGTGCCACCAGTGATTTAGCGGGAGGGCCGTTAGATACGCAGTATTTT
CDR3 protein: CATSDLAGGPLDTQYF

clone size: NA
V gene: TRBV5-6
J gene: TRBJ2-2
D gene: NA
CDR3 DNA: TGTGCCAGCAGCCAGCCGGGGTTAGGCACCGGGGAGCTGTTTTTT
CDR3 protein: CASSQPGLGTGELFF

clone size: NA
V gene: TRBV9
J gene: TRBJ1-2
D gene: NA
CDR3 DNA: TGTGCCAGCAGCGTAGGGCCGGGTGGTGGCTACACCTTC
CDR3 protein: CASSVGPGGGYTF

clone size: NA
V gene: TRBV27
J gene: TRBJ2-2
D gene: TRBD1
CDR3 DNA: TGTGCCAGCAGTAGGGACAGGGGGCGTTCCGGGGAGCTGTTTTTT
CDR3 protein: CASSRDRGRSGELFF

clone size: NA
V gene: TRBV21-1
J gene: TRBJ2-7
D gene: NA
CDR3 DNA: NA
CDR3 protein: CASSTSTGAEEQYF

clone size: NA
V gene: TRBV18
J gene: TRBJ1-1
D gene: TRBD1
CDR3 DNA: TGTGCCAGCTCACCACGTCTACGGGACAGGGGTAAGAACACTGAAGCTTTCTTT
CDR3 protein: CASSPRLRDRGKNTEAFF

clone size: NA
V gene: TRBV7-3
J gene: TRBJ2-1
D gene: NA
CDR3 DNA: TGTGCCAGCAGCCTAACCCGGGACACCCCTGGTGAGCAGTTCTTC
CDR3 protein: CASSLTRDTPGEQFF

clone size: NA
V gene: TRBV2
J gene: TRBJ2-3
D gene: NA
CDR3 DNA: TGTGCCAGCGCTAGCCCAAGACTAGATACGCAGTATTTT
CDR3 protein: CASASPRLDTQYF

clone size: NA
V gene: TRBV5-4
J gene: TRBJ1-2
D gene: TRBD1
CDR3 DNA: TGTGCCACTCGGGACAGAACTAACTATGGCTACACCTTC
CDR3 protein: CATRDRTNYGYTF

clone size: NA
V gene: TRBV19
J gene: TRBJ1-5
D gene: NA
CDR3 DNA: TGTGCCAGTAGTATACAGAACAGGGCCTCCAATCAGCCCCAGCATTTT
CDR3 protein: CASSIQNRASNQPQHF